The rows below give T cell receptor beta chains drawn from one sample of a study of blood T cell repertoires in COVID-19. Produced via immunoSEQ multiplex PCR; TCRdb's table is partial and in-frame only. The sample includes around 200,000 clones, 75% to 90% of them seen just once. Material for sequencing was peripheral blood. The receptor set was obtained from a man aged 40-50 years with acute or convalescent COVID-19. Each CDR3 is given with its conserved first and last residue. A D gene is named only where the DNA matches it firmly. The size of a clone is reported for some rows only, either as once, few or many, or as a class for expanded clones.

TRBJ2-3 | NA | TRBD2 | 19 | TRBV27 | TGTGCCAGCAGTTTTCGAGGGACTAGAGTCCCGACTAGCACAGATACGCAGTATTTT | CASSFRGTRVPTSTDTQYF
TRBJ2-2 | NA | TRBD2 | 16 | TRBV10-3 | TGTGCCATCAGCGGAACGGGGGGGCCCGTCGCCGGGGAGCTGTTTTTT | CAISGTGGPVAGELFF
TRBJ2-3 | NA | NA | 16 | TRBV9 | TGTGCCAGCAGCGTAGGGGGCGGGGCCCGCACAGATACGCAGTATTTT | CASSVGGGARTDTQYF
TRBJ2-5 | NA | NA | 15 | TRBV5-1 | TGCGCCAGCAGCTGGATGGAGGGGTTAGAGGAGACCCAGTACTTC | CASSWMEGLEETQYF
TRBJ2-1 | NA | TRBD1 | 17 | TRBV7-9 | TGTGCCAGCAGCTTGTGGACAGGGTTAGACTCCTACAATGAGCAGTTCTTC | CASSLWTGLDSYNEQFF
TRBJ1-2 | few | TRBD1 | 22 | TRBV7-8 | TGTGCCAGCAGCTTAGTCAGTCGGGACAGGGAGTCGGGGGGGTTCGGGAATAGTGGCTACACCTTC | CASSLVSRDRESGGFGNSGYTF
TRBJ1-6 | NA | TRBD1 | 16 | TRBV23-1 | TGCGCCAGCAGTCAATCGGGACAGAGGAATAATTCACCCCTCCACTTT | CASSQSGQRNNSPLHF
TRBJ1-5 | NA | NA | 19 | TRBV2 | TGTGCCAGCAGTCCACCCGGGGGAGGGAGTATTGTTGGCAATCAGCCCCAGCATTTT | CASSPPGGGSIVGNQPQHF
TRBJ2-1 | NA | TRBD2 | 15 | TRBV13 | TGTGCCAGCAGCCCTAGCGGGGGAGGGAACAATGAGCAGTTCTTC | CASSPSGGGNNEQFF
TRBJ2-4 | once | TRBD2 | 16 | TRBV3-1/TRBV3-2 | TGTGCCAGCAGCCTCGGGACTAGCGGACGAGGAAACATTCAGTACTTC | CASSLGTSGRGNIQYF
TRBJ2-3 | once | TRBD2 | 15 | TRBV19 | TGTGCCAGTAGTATAGGAGGCGGGGGTTCGGATACGCAGTATTTT | CASSIGGGGSDTQYF
TRBJ2-1 | NA | NA | 13 | TRBV11-3 | TGTGCCAGCAGCGGAAAAGTGGGGCCAGAGCAGTTCTTC | CASSGKVGPEQFF
TRBJ1-2 | NA | NA | 14 | TRBV24-1 | TGTGCCACCAGTGATTCGGGGGTGAACTATGGCTACACCTTC | CATSDSGVNYGYTF
TRBJ2-1 | NA | TRBD2 | 18 | TRBV29-1 | TGCAGCGTTGAAGGGGCCGTCGGTACAGCGGGATATAACAATGAGCAGTTCTTC | CSVEGAVGTAGYNNEQFF
TRBJ2-5 | NA | TRBD2 | 15 | TRBV19 | TGTGCCAGTAGCCTCGGGACTAGGGGTCCCGAGACCCAGTACTTC | CASSLGTRGPETQYF
TRBJ2-1 | NA | NA | 13 | TRBV2 | TGTGCCAGCAGTCCGCGCGGAAGTGGTGAGCAGTTCTTC | CASSPRGSGEQFF
TRBJ2-3 | NA | TRBD1 | 15 | TRBV10-2 | TGCGCCAGCAGTGAGGGGACAGGAGGCACAGATACGCAGTATTTT | CASSEGTGGTDTQYF
TRBJ1-6 | NA | NA | 13 | TRBV3-1/TRBV3-2 | TGTGCCAGCAGCCAAGACCTCAATTCACCCCTCCACTTT | CASSQDLNSPLHF
TRBJ2-2 | once | TRBD2 | 15 | TRBV5-1 | TGCGCCAGCAGCTTGGACGGGGGAGGGACCGGGGAGCTGTTTTTT | CASSLDGGGTGELFF
TRBJ2-7 | NA | NA | 14 | TRBV30 | TGTGCCTGGAGTGTCGTGGGGGGAGGTGGCGAGCAGTACTTC | CAWSVVGGGGEQYF